This passage covers 21 T cell receptor beta chains from one sample sequenced in a study of T cell responses to AZD1222 COVID-19 vaccine. The assay was immunoSEQ multiplex PCR, and TCRdb's table has in-frame clones only and misses some. This sample carries about 260,000 clones, 80% to 95% of them seen once, and the ten largest clones take 0.5% to 0.7%. Sequences were derived from peripheral blood, sampled on day 0 of AZD1222 vaccination. The source is an adult in good health.

This chain uses TRBV21-1 with TRBJ2-1. TRBV21-1 is deemed a pseudogene. The CDR3 loop spans 13 amino acids. This CDR3 reads CASSKADPLDRFF. The CDR3 nucleotides read TGTGCCAGCAGCAAAGCTGACCCGCTCGATCGGTTCTTC.

The chain is built from TRBV7-9 and TRBJ1-1; TRBD1 is a possible D gene (6 bases). Germline CDR1 SEHNR, CDR2 FQNEAQ (reference sequence). Trimming left V 6 bases short and J 7 bases short, with 12 bases between. The CDR3 has 12 amino acids. CDR3 nucleotides: TGTGCCAGCAGTACCGGACAGAGTGAAGCTTTCTTT. Translation gives CASSTGQSEAFF.

The rearrangement uses TRBV5-6 and TRBJ2-7; D not certain. V was cut by 2 bases and J by 5 bases, with 14 bases left in between. This CDR3 is built from 14 residues. CDR1 and CDR2 (germline): SGHDT, YYEEEE. Written as DNA, the CDR3 is TGTGCCAGCAGCTTCCCCGACTTATTGAACGAGCAGTACTTC. Amino acids: CASSFPDLLNEQYF.

In DNA form, the CDR3 reads TGCGCCAGCAGCTTGGTTCCAGGACCAAACACTGAAGCTTTCTTT. It codes for CASSLVPGPNTEAFF. The V and J genes are TRBV5-1 and TRBJ1-1; no reliable D call. V was shortened by 0 bases and J by 2 bases, with 11 bases between the two germline ends. The CDR3 is 15 residues long. Germline V CDR1 and CDR2: SGHRS, YFSETQ.

The chain carries TRBV19 and TRBJ2-2, with 10 bases lining up with TRBD2. CDR1 is LNHDA, CDR2 SQIVND, per germline (reference sequence). The junction had 9 bases not matched to a gene; V was cut back by 3 bases and J by 5 bases. The CDR3 extends over 17 amino acids. CDR3 nucleotide sequence: TGTGCCAGTAGTATCCCTCTAGCGGGAGTGGGGACCGGGGAGCTGTTTTTT. Protein product: CASSIPLAGVGTGELFF.

The chain carries TRBV5-8 and TRBJ1-3; D uncertain. This CDR3 contains 15 residues. Looked up from germline, CDR1 is SGHTS and CDR2 is YDEGEE. Trimming took 3 bases from V and 0 from J, leaving 10 bases between them. CDR3 residues: CASSSRTRSGNTIYF. The CDR3 DNA sequence: TGTGCCAGCAGCTCACGAACACGCTCTGGAAACACCATATATTTT.

In regard to this clone: One end of the junction varies from germline; a read error may be responsible. The chain couples TRBV12-3 or TRBV12-4 to TRBJ2-3; 7 nucleotides line up with TRBD2. CDR3 length: 12 amino acids. CDR3 bases: TGTGCCAGCAGGGCGGGGACTATGACCATACATTTT. Translation: CASRAGTMTIHF.

This chain uses TRBV15 with TRBJ1-5; 7 bases are a match to TRBD1. Germline assignment: CDR1 LNHNV and CDR2 YYDKDF (reference sequence). The ends lost 5 bases at V and 6 bases at J; junction bases unmatched: 10. The CDR3 is 15 residues long. The CDR3 protein is CATSGRTGGRQPQHF. The CDR3 region has the DNA TGTGCCACCAGCGGTCGGACAGGCGGGCGTCAGCCCCAGCATTTT.

The genes are TRBV30 and TRBJ1-2; no reliable D call. Looked up from germline, CDR1 is GTSNPN and CDR2 is SVGIG (reference sequence). V lost 2 bases and J 8 bases, leaving 12 bases between the germline ends. This CDR3 has 12 residues. CDR3 nucleotide sequence: TGTGCCTGGAGTCCGGTGCCTTGGGGCTACACCTTC. This sequence encodes CAWSPVPWGYTF.

V and J are TRBV19 and TRBJ1-5; D is unresolved. Germline V gene lookup returns CDR1 LNHDA and CDR2 SQIVND (reference sequence). The V gene lost 0 bases and the J gene lost 7 bases, with 13 bases spanning the gap. The CDR3 has 15 residues. The CDR3 sequence: CASSIDLGLGQPQHF. DNA of the CDR3: TGTGCCAGTAGTATAGATCTTGGACTCGGGCAGCCCCAGCATTTT. The whole variable domain, remainder taken from reference TRBV19 and TRBJ1-5, is DGGITQSPKYLFRKEGQNVTLSCEQNLNHDAMYWYRQDPGQGLRLIYYSQIVNDFQKGDIAEGYSVSREKKESFPLTVTSAQKNPTAFYLCASSIDLGLGQPQHFGDGTRLSIL.

This chain links TRBV7-2 with TRBJ2-7; D not certain. Germline-derived CDR1 and CDR2 are SGHTA and FQGNSA. V was pared by 2 bases and J by 3 bases, with 11 bases between. There are 14 residues in the CDR3. The chain's CDR3 is CASSLRDHGYEQYF. The CDR3 DNA follows: TGTGCCAGCAGCTTAAGGGATCATGGCTACGAGCAGTACTTC.

This chain uses TRBV28 with TRBJ2-1; weak D call: TRBD2 (6 bases). The CDR3 sequence is 13 residues long. Trimming shortened V by 6 bases and J by 9 bases, and 15 bases separated the two germline ends. Germline V CDR1 and CDR2: MDHEN, SYDVKM. The CDR3 sequence: CASSPGGVGEQFF. The CDR3 DNA is TGTGCCAGCAGCCCCGGGGGAGTGGGTGAGCAGTTCTTC.

The V and J genes are TRBV30 and TRBJ1-3, with D uncertain. In germline, CDR1 is GTSNPN, CDR2 SVGIG (reference sequence). V was shortened by 0 bases and J by 4 bases, with 7 bases between the two germline ends. This CDR3 contains 13 residues. CDR3 region: CAWSVALGNTIYF. In DNA form, the CDR3 reads TGTGCCTGGAGTGTCGCGCTAGGAAACACCATATATTTT.

V and J are TRBV18 and TRBJ2-7; 7 bases fit TRBD1. V shed 6 bases, J shed 3 bases, and the junction held 8 bases outside the gene matches. This CDR3 is 14 amino acids long. The germline gives CDR1 KGHSH, CDR2 LQKENI. The CDR3 reads CASSPGQESYEQYF. DNA for the CDR3: TGTGCCAGCTCGCCCGGACAGGAGAGCTACGAGCAGTACTTC.

The rearrangement joins TRBV2 to TRBJ2-1; 11 bases are a match to TRBD2. The length of the CDR3 is 15 residues. Per germline, CDR1 SNHLY and CDR2 FYNNEI. J lost 6 bases, V lost 5 bases, and 6 bases had no gene match. This CDR3 reads CASSLGGTSGNEQFF. The CDR3 nucleotides read TGTGCCAGCAGTCTTGGTGGGACTAGCGGCAATGAGCAGTTCTTC.

This chain links TRBV5-4 with TRBJ2-1; D perhaps matches TRBD1 (6 bases). The CDR3 extends over 13 amino acids. Trimming pared 4 bases from V and 8 bases from J, leaving 13 bases between. Germline CDR1 and CDR2: SGHNT and YYREEE (reference sequence). The CDR3 DNA is TGTGCCAGCAGCACCGGACAGACGGATGAGCAGTTCTTC. It codes for CASSTGQTDEQFF.

This sequence joins TRBV27 and TRBJ2-1; unclear D gene. The germline CDR1 and CDR2 sequences are MNHEY and SMNVEV (reference sequence). Trimming stripped 5 bases from V and 5 bases from J, with 13 bases between. This CDR3 comprises 14 residues. CDR3 DNA sequence: TGTGCCAGCAGTCCGACCTTGGCTAACAATGAGCAGTTCTTC. The encoded protein is CASSPTLANNEQFF.

The V and J genes are TRBV18 and TRBJ2-3; D could derive from TRBD1 or TRBD2 (5 bases each). The V gene lost 6 bases and the J gene lost 12 bases, with 22 bases spanning the gap. The CDR3 has 14 amino acids. The germline V gene has CDR1 KGHSH and CDR2 LQKENI. The CDR3 is CASSAQEPGTNQYF. As DNA, the CDR3 is TGTGCCAGCTCGGCACAGGAGCCGGGGACCAACCAGTATTTT.

The V and J genes are TRBV28 and TRBJ2-7, with TRBD1 identical over 7 bases. This CDR3 region has 14 residues. J was trimmed by 7 bases and V by 3 bases; bases with no gene match: 9. Germline loops: CDR1 MDHEN, CDR2 SYDVKM. The CDR3 region is CASSFGDRDGEQYF. The CDR3, as DNA: TGTGCCAGCAGTTTCGGAGACAGGGACGGGGAGCAGTACTTC.

The CDR3 here is CASSARQGRGSEAFF. DNA of the CDR3: TGCGCCAGCAGCGCCCGACAGGGGAGAGGGTCTGAAGCTTTCTTT. V gene TRBV5-1 combines with J gene TRBJ1-1; 8 bases agree with TRBD1. The CDR3 extends over 15 amino acids. CDR1 SGHRS and CDR2 YFSETQ come from the germline V gene. Trimming removed 4 bases from V and 6 bases from J; junction bases left unmatched: 11.

The chain is built from TRBV11-2 and TRBJ2-3; a weak D match, TRBD1 (6 bases). Germline lookup yields CDR1 SGHAT and CDR2 FQNNGV. Trimming removed 7 bases from V and 5 bases from J, with 16 bases in between. The CDR3 runs 14 residues. The DNA of the CDR3 is TGTGCCAGCACCGGGACACGAGGGATAGATACGCAGTATTTT. As protein: CASTGTRGIDTQYF.